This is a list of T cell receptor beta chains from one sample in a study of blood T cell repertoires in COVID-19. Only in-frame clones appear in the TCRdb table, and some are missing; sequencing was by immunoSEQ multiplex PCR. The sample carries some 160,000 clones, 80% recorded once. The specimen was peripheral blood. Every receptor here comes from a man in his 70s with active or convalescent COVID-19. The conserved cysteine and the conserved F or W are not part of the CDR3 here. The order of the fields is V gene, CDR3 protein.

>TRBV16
ASSQLGGTGGHPYEQY
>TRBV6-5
ATSTGGPYEQY
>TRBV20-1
SASSGRAGELF
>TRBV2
ASSEPNGTGLSNQPQH
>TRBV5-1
ASSYMGALAGGYNEQF
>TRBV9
ASSVMRGNQPQH
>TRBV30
AWRDILSPLH
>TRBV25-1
ASTSQDRGYGYT
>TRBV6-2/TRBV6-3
ASSLRKPGLAGSTDTQY
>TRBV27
ASSLRGTTRVQY
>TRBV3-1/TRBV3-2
ASSQGGQIYEQY
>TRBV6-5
ATNIGLSNQPQH
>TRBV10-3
AISDRGPQEISGNTIY
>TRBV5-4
ASSYPGLTSYEQY
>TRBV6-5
ASSPDRVQYEKLF
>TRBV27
ASWTGRYEQY
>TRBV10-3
AISESKLNQPQH
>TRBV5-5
ASSLEAVVSPLH
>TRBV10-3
AISETGPNYGYT
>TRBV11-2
ASSPLAHRDTEAF
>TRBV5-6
ASATGSEREQY
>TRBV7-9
ASSHGVRGGDGYT
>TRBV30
AWSVQGGQETQY
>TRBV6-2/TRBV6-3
ASSRGNTEAF
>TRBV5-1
ASSLAGQGATEAF
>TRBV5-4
ASRDQGANEQY
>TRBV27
ASTAVAGTLYNEQF
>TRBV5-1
ASSLGQGVTNEKLF
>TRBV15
ATSRDRTGELF
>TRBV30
AWNRGLTYGYT
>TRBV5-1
ASSLNSEPLTEAF
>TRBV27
ASSFSGASYEQY
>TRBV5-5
ASSFQIGGSRGQYEQY
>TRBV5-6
ASSLWEYQETQY
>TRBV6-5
ASSPWGGANYGYT
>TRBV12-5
ASGLHSGGANEQF
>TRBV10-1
ASSALLAGGSNEQF
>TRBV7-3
ASSPQQGASGEAF
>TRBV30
AWGREYNSPLH
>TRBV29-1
SVEVLGTDTQY